The rows below give T cell receptor beta chains drawn from one sample of a study of T cells expressing NK-cell markers. Each CDR3 protein gets one entry in TCRdb, which reprocessed the 5' RACE reads and gives no DNA. Its table lists 500,000 to 600,000 distinct CDR3 sequences. What was sequenced was blood T cells: a sorted CD56 or NKG2C T cell subset, CD4+ or CD8+ T cells, or bulk PBMC T cells (not recorded which). These receptors were collected from a man in his late teens or twenties in good health. Both conserved end residues are part of each CDR3.

v_call: TRBV5-6
j_call: TRBJ2-2
cdr3_aa: CASSPRLAGVRGTGELFF

v_call: TRBV15
j_call: TRBJ2-1
cdr3_aa: CATSSSAGESSYNEQFF

v_call: TRBV20-1
j_call: TRBJ2-5
cdr3_aa: CSARARSASRVGETQYF

v_call: TRBV6-5
j_call: TRBJ2-5
cdr3_aa: CASSYSGGGNQETQYF

v_call: TRBV4-2
j_call: TRBJ2-5
cdr3_aa: CASSQGDLLGSDLETQYF

v_call: TRBV29-1
j_call: TRBJ2-1
cdr3_aa: CSAPLASGVYEQFF

v_call: TRBV7-2
j_call: TRBJ1-2
cdr3_aa: CASTPPGGFGYTF

v_call: TRBV7-2
j_call: TRBJ2-1
cdr3_aa: CASSLDVLAHNEQFF

v_call: TRBV7-9
j_call: TRBJ2-3
cdr3_aa: CASSFELTSLTDTQYF

v_call: TRBV5-1
j_call: TRBJ2-4
cdr3_aa: CASSLVNIQYF

v_call: TRBV10-3
j_call: TRBJ1-1
cdr3_aa: CAIRGGDTEAFF

v_call: TRBV20-1
j_call: TRBJ2-3
cdr3_aa: CSARGAGALSTDTQYF

v_call: TRBV12-5
j_call: TRBJ2-1
cdr3_aa: CASGLGSQGEQFF

v_call: TRBV15
j_call: TRBJ2-7
cdr3_aa: CATSVQGFEQYF

v_call: TRBV15
j_call: TRBJ1-5
cdr3_aa: CATSSRSQPQHF

v_call: TRBV6-1
j_call: TRBJ2-7
cdr3_aa: CASRTGTSGRYYEQYF

v_call: TRBV12-3/TRBV12-4
j_call: TRBJ1-4
cdr3_aa: CASSLLLREKLFF

v_call: TRBV7-8
j_call: TRBJ2-6
cdr3_aa: CASSLGGVKSGANVLTF

v_call: TRBV20-1
j_call: TRBJ2-7
cdr3_aa: CSARGVSGGYEQYF

v_call: TRBV20-1
j_call: TRBJ2-1
cdr3_aa: CSARGRKGYNEQFF

v_call: TRBV20-1
j_call: TRBJ2-1
cdr3_aa: CSASPQAYMGEQFF

v_call: TRBV20-1
j_call: TRBJ1-2
cdr3_aa: CSAKGPDSDLNYGYTF

v_call: TRBV7-9
j_call: TRBJ2-5
cdr3_aa: CASSPRRDRGRETQYF